One sample yielded the 27 T cell receptor beta chains listed below, sequenced in a study of T cells after yellow fever vaccination (dated by TCRdb to the late 2010s). Reading the label with the study, this specimen's treatment or condition is: live attenuated yellow fever vaccine strain. Library preparation employed 5' RACE. Data came from an Illumina NovaSeq 6000. The public reads were run again by TCRdb, first through fastp at Q25 and then through MiXCR, and only productive beta chains were kept. Here each entry gathers all rows of one CDR3 protein and keeps the most common genes and DNA. A total of approximately 58,000 distinct CDR3 sequences appear in this sample, approximately 6.1% of them only once. Of the sample, 31% is held by the ten largest clones. Source: PBMCs, either bulk or a sorted T-cell subset (CD4+, CD8+, memory, or dextramer-sorted; not recorded which), taken on the day of the yellow fever booster vaccination. The receptors shown here come from a man younger than 30 who received the YFV17D yellow fever vaccine.

Many counts were recorded for this clonotype. The V gene is TRBV7-8, the J gene TRBJ2-5; 13 nucleotides align to TRBD2. Germline CDR1 SGHVS, CDR2 FQNEAQ. V lost 5 bases and J lost 0; bases outside the gene matches: 9. The CDR3 has 18 residues. The DNA of the CDR3 is TGTGCCAGCAGCCCAGGGACTAGCGGGGATCAGTACCAAGAGACCCAGTACTTC. This gives the protein CASSPGTSGDQYQETQYF.

There are many counts of this clonotype. The J gene is TRBJ1-4, the V gene TRBV7-9, with 9 positions matching TRBD1. Trimming cost V 5 bases and J 7 bases; bases outside gene matches: 11. The CDR3 has 16 residues. Germline lookup yields CDR1 SEHNR and CDR2 FQNEAQ (reference sequence). CDR3 sequence (DNA): TGTGCCAGCAGCCTACCGACGGGACAGGGAAGTGAAAAACTGTTTTTT. Translated, it gives CASSLPTGQGSEKLFF.

This clonotype was recorded many times. CDR3 DNA: TGCAGCGTTGAAGAAAGTGATTCCTCCTACGAGCAGTACTTC. Amino acid sequence: CSVEESDSSYEQYF. The chain links TRBV29-1 to TRBJ2-7; D gene uncertain. This CDR3 has 14 residues. Trimming pared 0 bases from V and 0 bases from J, leaving 9 bases between. Germline V gene lookup returns CDR1 SQVTM and CDR2 ANQGSEA.

V and J are TRBV28 and TRBJ2-5; D is unclear. This CDR3 is built from 11 residues. The ends were cut back, 3 bases at V and 4 bases at J, with 3 bases in the middle. Germline CDR1 is MDHEN and CDR2 is SYDVKM. CDR3 protein: CASSFVETQYF. The CDR3 DNA reads TGTGCCAGCAGTTTTGTAGAGACCCAGTACTTC.

This clonotype came up many times. V and J are TRBV20-1 and TRBJ2-2, with TRBD2 matching 8 bases. Germline CDR1 reads DFQATT; CDR2 reads SNEGSKA (reference sequence). Trimming at V came to 4 bases and at J to 5 bases, leaving 6 bases not matched to a gene. The CDR3 sequence is 14 residues long. This CDR3 reads CSAKERGGTGELFF. The CDR3 bases are TGCAGTGCTAAGGAACGGGGGGGAACCGGGGAGCTGTTTTTT.

This clonotype was observed at least ten times. The chain carries TRBV5-1 and TRBJ2-1; 8 positions agree with TRBD1. Germline CDR1 is SGHRS and CDR2 is YFSETQ. J was trimmed by 0 bases and V by 4 bases; bases with no gene match: 3. This CDR3 is built from 15 residues. CDR3 in DNA: TGCGCCAGCAGCGAGGGACAGGCCTCCTACAATGAGCAGTTCTTC. It specifies CASSEGQASYNEQFF.

The chain employs TRBV27 and TRBJ2-7; weak D call: TRBD2 (5 bases). Germline CDR1 is MNHEY and CDR2 is SMNVEV (reference sequence). Trimming pared 3 bases from V and 0 bases from J, leaving 9 bases between. This CDR3 contains 14 residues. This CDR3 is CASSFRADSYEQYF. The CDR3 DNA reads TGTGCCAGCAGTTTCCGAGCGGACTCCTACGAGCAGTACTTC.

This clonotype was counted many times. The chain uses TRBV28 and TRBJ2-2, with 7 bases matching TRBD2. CDR3 size: 15 residues. Germline loops: CDR1 MDHEN, CDR2 SYDVKM. Germline trimming cut 2 bases from V and 1 base from J; bases unmatched to any gene: 1. The CDR3 sequence: CASSLTSVNTGELFF. The CDR3 DNA is TGTGCCAGCAGTTTAACTAGCGTGAACACCGGGGAGCTGTTTTTT.

This clonotype has only a few counts. V gene TRBV5-1 combines with J gene TRBJ2-5; possibly TRBD1 or TRBD2 for D (6 bases each). V dropped 3 bases and J dropped 1 base, with 16 bases sitting between them. Germline V gives CDR1 SGHRS, CDR2 YFSETQ. CDR3 length equals 16 residues. The CDR3 here is CASSSLGGELQETQYF. In nucleotides, the CDR3 is TGCGCCAGCAGCTCCCTGGGGGGCGAACTCCAAGAGACCCAGTACTTC.

The chain carries TRBV6-2 or TRBV6-3 and TRBJ2-1, with 9 bases matching TRBD2. Germline V gene data show CDR1 as MNHEY and CDR2 as SVGEGT. This CDR3 has 16 amino acids. V lost 6 bases and J lost 4; bases outside the gene matches: 10. In DNA form, the CDR3 reads TGTGCCAGCAGCTCAATAGCGGGGGCCCATTACAATGAGCAGTTCTTC. Amino acids: CASSSIAGAHYNEQFF.

This clonotype was detected a few times. The rearrangement joins TRBV4-3 to TRBJ1-2; 7 positions agree with TRBD1. The junction had 6 bases not matched to a gene; V was cut back by 6 bases and J by 8 bases. CDR3 size: 12 residues. Germline CDR1 and CDR2: LGHNA and YSLEER. The CDR3 protein is CASRADREGYTF. In nucleotides, the CDR3 is TGCGCCAGCAGGGCAGACAGGGAAGGCTACACCTTC.

The V gene is TRBV9, the J gene TRBJ2-7; 9 bases match TRBD1. Germline-derived CDR1 and CDR2 are SGDLS and YYNGEE. The CDR3 consists of 15 residues. Unmatched junction bases numbered 10, after V lost 4 bases and J lost 5 bases. CDR3 region: CASSPRDRVLNEQYF. CDR3 nucleotide sequence: TGTGCCAGCAGCCCAAGGGACAGGGTACTGAACGAGCAGTACTTC.

This clonotype was found many times. The J gene is TRBJ2-1, the V gene TRBV18; D unresolved. V dropped 6 bases and J dropped 6 bases, with 12 bases sitting between them. CDR1 is KGHSH and CDR2 is LQKENI in the germline V gene. The CDR3 is 13 amino acids. The CDR3 sequence is CASSPRQANEQFF. Written as DNA, the CDR3 is TGTGCCAGCTCCCCGCGTCAGGCCAATGAGCAGTTCTTC.

The V call is TRBV7-3, the J call TRBJ1-2; no reliable D call. The CDR3 is made up of 15 amino acids. The germline CDR1 and CDR2 sequences are SGHTA and FQGTGA. V lost 5 bases and J lost 3, with 16 bases in between. This CDR3 reads CASSPVPRWDYGYTF. The DNA of the CDR3 is TGTGCCAGCAGCCCGGTACCTCGATGGGACTATGGCTACACCTTC.

This chain connects TRBV12-5 to TRBJ1-4; D is unresolved. This CDR3 spans 18 amino acids. With 6 bases removed from V and 3 bases from J, the gap between germline ends came to 23 bases. In germline, CDR1 is LGHNT, CDR2 FRNRAP. The CDR3 here is CASGFLVDRLMANEKLFF. The DNA of the CDR3 is TGTGCTAGTGGATTCCTCGTTGACCGGCTTATGGCTAATGAAAAACTGTTTTTT.

This clonotype was recorded at least ten times. V is TRBV10-1 and J is TRBJ2-3, with 9 bases lining up with TRBD2. The length of the CDR3 is 17 residues. Trimming at V came to 2 bases and at J to 0 bases, leaving 6 bases not matched to a gene. Germline V gives CDR1 WNHNN, CDR2 SYGVQD (reference sequence). Written as DNA, the CDR3 is TGCGCCAGCAGTGAGAGTTGGCTAGCGGGGAGCACAGATACGCAGTATTTT. This sequence encodes CASSESWLAGSTDTQYF.

This clonotype was counted at least ten times. The gene calls are TRBV5-1 and TRBJ2-6; D may match TRBD1 or TRBD2 (5 bases each). This CDR3 has 19 residues. Germline loops: CDR1 SGHRS, CDR2 YFSETQ. Trimming left V 4 bases short and J 0 bases short, with 20 bases between. CDR3 residues: CASSDSQGRISSGANVLTF. CDR3 in DNA: TGCGCCAGCAGCGACTCGCAGGGACGGATTTCCTCTGGGGCCAACGTCCTGACTTTC.

The rearrangement links TRBV6-5 to TRBJ1-1, with D perhaps matching TRBD1 (5 bases). The CDR3 spans 14 residues. Germline loops: CDR1 MNHEY, CDR2 SVGAGI. Between the trimmed V and J ends, which lost 0 bases and 4 bases, there was a span of 9 bases. CDR3 region: CASSYSSRGTEAFF. CDR3 nucleotide sequence: TGTGCCAGCAGTTACTCGTCGAGGGGCACTGAAGCTTTCTTT.

The table lists this clonotype with many counts. The V and J genes are TRBV20-1 and TRBJ2-1, with 9 bases lining up with TRBD1. The germline V gene has CDR1 DFQATT and CDR2 SNEGSKA (reference sequence). Unmatched junction bases numbered 8, after V lost 1 base and J lost 7 bases. The CDR3 has 15 amino acids. CDR3 protein: CSARARDRVRNEQFF. CDR3 DNA sequence: TGCAGTGCTAGAGCCCGGGACAGGGTTAGAAATGAGCAGTTCTTC.

This clonotype was seen at least ten times. The chain couples TRBV6-5 to TRBJ2-1; 9 bases agree with TRBD1. This CDR3 is built from 13 residues. V lost 2 bases, J lost 12 bases, and 5 bases stayed unmatched. Germline values: CDR1 MNHEY, CDR2 SVGAGI. The CDR3 region is CASSYGGQGLQFF. In DNA, the CDR3 is TGTGCCAGCAGTTACGGCGGACAGGGGTTGCAGTTCTTC.

This sequence joins TRBV20-1 and TRBJ2-5, with TRBD1 matching over 10 bases. The V gene end was trimmed by 5 bases and the J gene end by 5 bases; junction bases not matched to a gene: 2. The CDR3 consists of 12 residues. Germline loops: CDR1 DFQATT, CDR2 SNEGSKA (reference sequence). For the CDR3, the DNA is TGCAGTGCTCTGGACAGGGGGGAGACCCAGTACTTC. Its protein is CSALDRGETQYF.

This clonotype appeared many times. This chain uses TRBV5-1 with TRBJ2-3, with 12 positions matching TRBD2. The V gene end was trimmed by 3 bases and the J gene end by 2 bases; junction bases not matched to a gene: 1. Germline lookup yields CDR1 SGHRS and CDR2 YFSETQ. CDR3 length: 15 amino acids. CDR3 in amino acids: CASSWTSGDTDTQYF. Here the CDR3 DNA reads TGCGCCAGCAGCTGGACTAGCGGGGACACAGATACGCAGTATTTT.

This clonotype has at least ten counts. This chain uses TRBV2 with TRBJ2-1; D ambiguous. Germline V gives CDR1 SNHLY, CDR2 FYNNEI. V lost 4 bases to trimming and J lost 6 bases, with 4 bases between them. CDR3 length: 11 residues. CDR3 amino acids: CASSGLNEQFF. CDR3 coding DNA: TGTGCCAGCAGTGGTCTCAATGAGCAGTTCTTC.

The rearrangement uses TRBV6-2 or TRBV6-3 and TRBJ1-5, with TRBD1 identical over 9 bases. After removal of 5 bases from V and 13 bases from J, the junction contained 12 bases not matched to a gene. CDR3 length: 14 amino acids. CDR1 and CDR2 from the germline V gene are MNHEY and SVGEGT. CDR3 sequence: CASSIPLRTGDQHF. DNA for the CDR3: TGTGCCAGCAGTATTCCCTTGAGGACAGGGGATCAGCATTTT.

This clonotype has ten or more counts. This chain joins TRBV12-3 or TRBV12-4 and TRBJ2-7, with TRBD2 as a possible D gene (5 bases). The CDR3 is 15 amino acids. V shed 0 bases and J shed 4 bases, with 13 bases lying between them. The CDR3 sequence is CASSLAGSYLYEQYV. CDR3 in DNA: TGTGCCAGCAGTTTAGCAGGGAGCTACTTATACGAGCAGTACGTC.

This clonotype was observed many times. The rearrangement uses TRBV18 and TRBJ2-5; possibly TRBD1 for D (5 bases). The CDR3 consists of 14 residues. Germline lookup yields CDR1 KGHSH and CDR2 LQKENI. The germline V and J ends were trimmed by 2 bases and 6 bases, with 13 bases remaining between them. The CDR3 is CASSPGAPGKTQYF. Here the CDR3 DNA reads TGTGCCAGCTCACCAGGGGCGCCAGGCAAGACCCAGTACTTC. Together with reference TRBV18 and TRBJ2-5, the CDR3 gives the full variable domain: NAGVMQNPRHLVRRRGQEARLRCSPMKGHSHVYWYRQLPEEGLKFMVYLQKENIIDESGMPKERFSAEFPKEGPSILRIQQVVRGDSAAYFCASSPGAPGKTQYFGPGTRLLVL.

This clonotype occurred a few times. This chain connects TRBV5-1 to TRBJ1-4; D is uncertain. This CDR3 has 13 residues. The V end was cut by 3 bases, the J end by 7 bases, with 10 bases between. CDR1 is SGHRS, CDR2 YFSETQ, per germline. In DNA, the CDR3 is TGCGCCAGCAGCTCCCCGCAACTTGAAAAACTGTTTTTT. Protein: CASSSPQLEKLFF.